This T cell receptor (beta chain) was obtained from a study of a mutant IDH1 vaccine in newly diagnosed glioma. Sequenced by immunoSEQ multiplex PCR; TCRdb stores in-frame clones only, minus some. This sample has tens of thousands of clones; over 75% occur once, and the top ten carry approximately 19%. The sample's time point: baseline, week 1 (first vaccination visit). The treatment: pre-vaccination baseline after standard-of-care therapy. CDR1 and CDR2 from the germline V gene are ENHRY and SYGVKD. Trimming pared 0 bases from V and 2 bases from J, leaving 16 bases between. The CDR3 totals 17 residues.

The TCR originated in a man younger than 45 with glioma. The input for sequencing was PBMCs, taken from a glioma patient treated with radiotherapy, temozolomide or both. The chain recombines TRBV10-3 with TRBJ1-1; TRBD1 might be the D (5 bases). CDR3 nucleotide sequence: TGTGCCATCAGTGAGTCGAGCAGGGTAACGGCCAACACTGAAGCTTTCTTT. Protein: CAISESSRVTANTEAFF.